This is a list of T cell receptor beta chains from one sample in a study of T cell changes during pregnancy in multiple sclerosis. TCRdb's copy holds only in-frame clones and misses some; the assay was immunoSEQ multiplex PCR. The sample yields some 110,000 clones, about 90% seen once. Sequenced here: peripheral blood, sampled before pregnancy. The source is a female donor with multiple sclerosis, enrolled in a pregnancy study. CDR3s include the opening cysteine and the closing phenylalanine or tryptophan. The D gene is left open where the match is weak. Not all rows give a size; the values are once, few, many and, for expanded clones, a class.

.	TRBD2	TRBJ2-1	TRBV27	TGTGCCAGCAGCCCGACTAGCGGAGCTAACAATGAGCAGTTCTTC	CASSPTSGANNEQFF
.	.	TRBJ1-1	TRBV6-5	TGTGCCAGCAGTTACAGGGGCTGGGACACTGAAGCTTTCTTT	CASSYRGWDTEAFF
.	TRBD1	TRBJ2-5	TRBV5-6	TGTGCCAGCAGCTTTAGGCGTTTTGGGACAGGGGAGACCCAGTACTTC	CASSFRRFGTGETQYF
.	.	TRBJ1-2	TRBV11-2	TGTGCCAGCAGCTTTAGTGACCCGGGACACAGGAAGTATGGCTACACCTTC	CASSFSDPGHRKYGYTF
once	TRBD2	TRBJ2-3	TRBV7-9	TGTGCCAGCAGCCCCCAGCGGGAGCAAGATACGCAGTATTTT	CASSPQREQDTQYF
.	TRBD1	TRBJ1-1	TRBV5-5	TGTGCCAGCAGCTTGGAGGGGGCTTTTAGAAACACTGAAGCTTTCTTT	CASSLEGAFRNTEAFF
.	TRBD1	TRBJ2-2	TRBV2	TGTGCCAGCAGTGTGAGGACAGGAACCACCGGGGAGCTGTTTTTT	CASSVRTGTTGELFF
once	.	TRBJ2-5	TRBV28	TGTGCCAGCACCCAACAGGGTAGAGAGACCCAGTACTTC	CASTQQGRETQYF
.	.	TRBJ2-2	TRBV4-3	TGCGCCAGCAGCCTCATACGGGATGATGACGGGGAGCTGTTTTTT	CASSLIRDDDGELFF
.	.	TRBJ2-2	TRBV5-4	TGTGCCAGCAGCTTGATACAGGGCACCGGGGAGCTGTTTTTT	CASSLIQGTGELFF
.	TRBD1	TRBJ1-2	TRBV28	TGTGCCAGCAGTTCTACAGGGGGCGATTATGGCTACACCTTC	CASSSTGGDYGYTF
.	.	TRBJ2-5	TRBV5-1	TGCGCCAGCAGCGCCGGAGAGACCCAGTACTTC	CASSAGETQYF
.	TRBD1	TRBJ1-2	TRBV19	TGTGCCAGTAGTACGGGACAGGGCGCTAACTATGGCTACACCTTC	CASSTGQGANYGYTF
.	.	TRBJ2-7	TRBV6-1	TGTGCCAGCAGTGAAGCGGCGGGGATCGAGCAGTACTTC	CASSEAAGIEQYF
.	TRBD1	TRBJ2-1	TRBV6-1	TGTGCCAGCAGTGACCGGGACAGGGCATACAATGAGCAGTTCTTC	CASSDRDRAYNEQFF
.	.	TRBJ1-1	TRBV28	TGTGCCTCGAACCCGCGGCCGAACACTGAAGCTTTCTTT	CASNPRPNTEAFF
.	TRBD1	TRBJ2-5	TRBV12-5	TGTGCTAGTGGTTTGGCAGCAGGGGGCAGGGAGACCCAGTACTTC	CASGLAAGGRETQYF
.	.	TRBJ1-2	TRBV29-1	TGCAGCGTTGCAGTCGGACTCAGGGGCTATGGCTACACCTTC	CSVAVGLRGYGYTF
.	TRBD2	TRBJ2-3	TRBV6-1	TGTGCCAGCAGTGAAACAGGGACTAGGTTTCGGGCAGATACGCAGTATTTT	CASSETGTRFRADTQYF
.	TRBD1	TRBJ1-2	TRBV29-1	TGCAGCGCGGGGACAGGGGGATTCTATGGCTACACCTTC	CSAGTGGFYGYTF
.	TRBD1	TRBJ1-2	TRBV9	TGTGCCAGCAGCGTAGTGGGTGACAGGGAATATGGCTACACCTTC	CASSVVGDREYGYTF
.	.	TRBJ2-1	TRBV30	TGTGCCTGGAGTGGCCCTCTGGCGGGATCTTACAATGAGCAGTTCTTC	CAWSGPLAGSYNEQFF